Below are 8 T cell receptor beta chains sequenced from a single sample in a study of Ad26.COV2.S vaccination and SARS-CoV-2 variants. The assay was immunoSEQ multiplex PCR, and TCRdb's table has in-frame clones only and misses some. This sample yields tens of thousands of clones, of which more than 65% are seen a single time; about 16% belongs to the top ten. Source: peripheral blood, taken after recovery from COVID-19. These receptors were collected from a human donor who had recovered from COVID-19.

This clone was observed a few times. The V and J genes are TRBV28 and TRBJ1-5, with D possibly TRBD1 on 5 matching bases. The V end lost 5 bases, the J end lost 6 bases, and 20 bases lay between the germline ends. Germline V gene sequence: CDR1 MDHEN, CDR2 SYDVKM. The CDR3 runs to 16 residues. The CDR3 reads CASSRIPGPGAQPQHF. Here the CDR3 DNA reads TGTGCCAGCAGTCGTATTCCAGGGCCCGGCGCTCAGCCCCAGCATTTT.

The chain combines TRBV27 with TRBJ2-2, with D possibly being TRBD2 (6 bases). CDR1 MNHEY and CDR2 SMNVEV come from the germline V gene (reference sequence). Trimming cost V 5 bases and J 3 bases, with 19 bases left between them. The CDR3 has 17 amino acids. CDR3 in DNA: TGTGCCAGCAGTCCGAGTCGGGGGAATGCGGACACCGGGGAGCTGTTTTTT. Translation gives CASSPSRGNADTGELFF.

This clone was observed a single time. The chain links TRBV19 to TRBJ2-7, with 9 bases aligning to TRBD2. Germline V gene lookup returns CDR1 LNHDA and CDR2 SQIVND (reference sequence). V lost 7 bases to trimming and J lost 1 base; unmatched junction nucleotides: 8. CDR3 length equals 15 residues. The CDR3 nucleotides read TGTGCCAGTAATTCTCTAGCGGGAACTTCCTACGAGCAGTACTTC. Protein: CASNSLAGTSYEQYF.

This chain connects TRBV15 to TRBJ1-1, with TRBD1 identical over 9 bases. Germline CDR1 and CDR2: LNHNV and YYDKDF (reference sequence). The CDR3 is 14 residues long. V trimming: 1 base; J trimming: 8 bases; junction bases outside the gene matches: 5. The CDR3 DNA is TGTGCCACCAGCAGAGGGAGAGACAGGGGGGAAGCTTTCTTT. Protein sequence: CATSRGRDRGEAFF.

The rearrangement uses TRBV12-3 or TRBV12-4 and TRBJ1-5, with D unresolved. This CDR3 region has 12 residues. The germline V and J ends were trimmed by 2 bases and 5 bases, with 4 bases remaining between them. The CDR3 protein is CASSLRDQPQHF. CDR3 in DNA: TGTGCCAGCAGTTTACGGGATCAGCCCCAGCATTTT.

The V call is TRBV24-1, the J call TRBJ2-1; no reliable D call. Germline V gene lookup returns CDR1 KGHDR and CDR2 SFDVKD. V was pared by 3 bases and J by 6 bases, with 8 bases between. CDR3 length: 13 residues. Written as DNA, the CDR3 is TGTGCCACCAGTGATCCCCCCGCCAATGAGCAGTTCTTC. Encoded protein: CATSDPPANEQFF.

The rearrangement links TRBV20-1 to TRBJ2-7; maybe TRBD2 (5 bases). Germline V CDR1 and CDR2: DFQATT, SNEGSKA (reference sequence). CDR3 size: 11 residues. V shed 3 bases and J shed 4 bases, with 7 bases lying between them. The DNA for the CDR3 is TGCAGTGCTAGGGAGGAGTACGAGCAGTACTTC. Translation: CSAREEYEQYF.

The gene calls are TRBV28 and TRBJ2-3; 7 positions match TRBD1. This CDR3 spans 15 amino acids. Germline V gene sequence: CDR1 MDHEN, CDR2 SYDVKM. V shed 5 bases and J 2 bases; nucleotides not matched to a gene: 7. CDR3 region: CASSLRTGYTDTQYF. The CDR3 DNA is TGTGCCAGCAGTCTCCGGACAGGCTACACAGATACGCAGTATTTT.